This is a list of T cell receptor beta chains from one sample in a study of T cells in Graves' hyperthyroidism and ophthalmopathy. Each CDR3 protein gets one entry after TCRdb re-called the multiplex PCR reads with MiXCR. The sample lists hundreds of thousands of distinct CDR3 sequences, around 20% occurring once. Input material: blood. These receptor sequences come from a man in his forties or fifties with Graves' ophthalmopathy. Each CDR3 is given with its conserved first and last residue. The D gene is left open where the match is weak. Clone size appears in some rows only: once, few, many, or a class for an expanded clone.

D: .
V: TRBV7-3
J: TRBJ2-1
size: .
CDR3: CAGSSTGSGVNEQFF
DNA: TGTGCCGGCAGCTCCACGGGGAGCGGAGTCAATGAGCAGTTCTTC

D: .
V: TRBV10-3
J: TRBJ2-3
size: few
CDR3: CAIRSRPTDTQYF
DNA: TGTGCCATCAGAAGCCGCCCCACAGATACGCAGTATTTT

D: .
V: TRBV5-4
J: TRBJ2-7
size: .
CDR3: CASSWGVGGPGDEQYF
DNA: TGTGCCAGCAGCTGGGGGGTGGGCGGACCCGGGGACGAGCAGTACTTC

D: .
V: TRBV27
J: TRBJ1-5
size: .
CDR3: CASSLEGRGRPQHF
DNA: TGTGCCAGCAGTTTAGAAGGACGCGGTCGGCCCCAGCATTTT

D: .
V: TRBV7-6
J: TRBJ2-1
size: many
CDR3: CASSLAGGQFF
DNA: TGTGCCAGCAGCTTAGCGGGGGGGCAGTTCTTC

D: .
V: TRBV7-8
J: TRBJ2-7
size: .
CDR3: CASSLLPGEQYF
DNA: TGTGCCAGCAGCTTACTACCGGGGGAGCAGTACTTC

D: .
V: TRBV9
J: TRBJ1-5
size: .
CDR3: CASSVSWGNQPQHF
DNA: TGTGCCAGCAGCGTGTCATGGGGCAATCAGCCCCAGCATTTT

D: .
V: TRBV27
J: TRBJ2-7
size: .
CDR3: CASSPRGSGRFYEQYF
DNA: TGTGCCAGCAGTCCTCGTGGTAGCGGCCGCTTCTACGAGCAGTACTTC

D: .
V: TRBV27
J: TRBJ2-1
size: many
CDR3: CASSLSGQHSYNEQFF
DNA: TGTGCCAGCAGTTTATCGGGGCAACACTCCTACAATGAGCAGTTCTTC

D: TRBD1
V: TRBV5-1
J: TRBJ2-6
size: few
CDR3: CASSSHDRARSGANVLTF
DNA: TGCGCCAGCAGCTCGCATGACAGGGCCCGCTCTGGGGCCAACGTCCTGACTTTC

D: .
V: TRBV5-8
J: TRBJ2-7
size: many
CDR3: CASSRRGDVYEQYF
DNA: TGTGCCAGCAGCCGTAGGGGGGACGTCTACGAGCAGTACTTC

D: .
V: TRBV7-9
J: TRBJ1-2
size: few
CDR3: CASSTPGVNYGYTF
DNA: TGTGCCAGCAGCACTCCAGGGGTAAACTATGGCTACACCTTC

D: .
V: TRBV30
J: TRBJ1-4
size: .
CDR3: CAWSVQRRAANEKLFF
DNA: TGTGCCTGGAGTGTACAAAGAAGGGCGGCTAATGAAAAACTGTTTTTT

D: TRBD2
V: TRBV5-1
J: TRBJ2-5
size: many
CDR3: CASSFDPDPGGETQYF
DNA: TGCGCCAGCAGCTTCGACCCAGACCCGGGGGGAGAGACCCAGTACTTC

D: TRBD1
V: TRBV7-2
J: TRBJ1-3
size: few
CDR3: CASSLGSVGTAGNTIYF
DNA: TGTGCCAGCAGCCTAGGTTCCGTCGGGACAGCGGGAAACACCATATATTTT

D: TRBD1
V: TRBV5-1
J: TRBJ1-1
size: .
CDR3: CASSARDRRAGTEAFF
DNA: TGTGCCAGCAGCGCCCGGGACAGGCGGGCGGGAACTGAAGCTTTCTTT

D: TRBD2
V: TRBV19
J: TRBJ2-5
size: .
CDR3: CASTPSGRETQYF
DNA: TGTGCCAGTACTCCTAGCGGGAGAGAGACCCAGTACTTC

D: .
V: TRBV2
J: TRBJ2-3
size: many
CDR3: CASNEGGTDTQYF
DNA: TGTGCCAGCAATGAGGGAGGCACAGATACGCAGTATTTT

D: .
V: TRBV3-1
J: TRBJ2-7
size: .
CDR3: CASSSPFIYEQYF
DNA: TGTGCCAGCAGCTCCCCCTTTATCTACGAGCAGTACTTC

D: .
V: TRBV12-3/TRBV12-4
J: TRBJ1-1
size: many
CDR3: CASSLASLGTEAFF
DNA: TGTGCCAGCAGTTTAGCTTCACTGGGCACTGAAGCTTTCTTT

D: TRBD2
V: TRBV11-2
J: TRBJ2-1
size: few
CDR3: CASAPVASGRGHEQFF
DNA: TGTGCCAGCGCGCCTGTGGCTAGCGGGAGAGGGCATGAGCAGTTCTTC

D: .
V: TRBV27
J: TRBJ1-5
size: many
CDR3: CASSFSPGSNQPQHF
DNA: TGTGCCAGCAGTTTTTCGCCAGGCAGCAATCAGCCCCAGCATTTT

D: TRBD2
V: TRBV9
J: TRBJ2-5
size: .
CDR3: CASSYGTSGRAPGTQYF
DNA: TGTGCCAGCAGCTACGGGACTAGCGGGAGGGCCCCGGGAACCCAGTACTTC

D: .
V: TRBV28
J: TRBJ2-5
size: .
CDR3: CASSNSRGGETQYF
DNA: TGTGCCAGCAGTAACTCCAGGGGAGGGGAGACCCAGTACTTC

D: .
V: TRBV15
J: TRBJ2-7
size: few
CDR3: CATSRLGDESYEQYF
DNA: TGTGCCACCAGCAGACTCGGGGACGAAAGCTACGAGCAGTACTTC

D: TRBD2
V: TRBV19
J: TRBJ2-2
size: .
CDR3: CASSIRTSGAHTGELFF
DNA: TGTGCCAGTAGTATTCGGACTAGCGGGGCACACACCGGGGAGCTGTTTTTT

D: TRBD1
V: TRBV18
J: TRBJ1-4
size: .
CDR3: CASSEPGQGREKLFF
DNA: TGTGCCAGCTCGGAACCGGGACAGGGGCGCGAAAAACTGTTTTTT

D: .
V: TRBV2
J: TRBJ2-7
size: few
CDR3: CASSVKGVGYEQYF
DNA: TGTGCCAGCAGTGTAAAAGGAGTAGGCTACGAGCAGTACTTC

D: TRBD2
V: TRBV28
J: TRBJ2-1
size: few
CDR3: CASGTSGIREQFF
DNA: TGTGCCAGCGGGACTAGCGGGATTAGAGAGCAGTTCTTC

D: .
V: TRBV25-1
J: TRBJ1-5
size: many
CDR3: CASSDRWSNQPQHF
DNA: TGTGCCAGCAGTGATCGATGGAGCAATCAGCCCCAGCATTTT

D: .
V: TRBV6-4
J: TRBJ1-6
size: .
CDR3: CASRRTINSPLHF
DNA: TGTGCCAGCCGACGTACAATCAATTCACCCCTCCACTTT

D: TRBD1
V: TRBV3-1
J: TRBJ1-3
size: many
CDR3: CASSQATGGGNTIYF
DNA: TGTGCCAGCAGCCAAGCTACAGGGGGAGGAAACACCATATATTTT

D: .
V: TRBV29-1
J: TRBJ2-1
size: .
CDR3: CSGGGGSRNEQFF
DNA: TGCAGCGGGGGGGGCGGGAGTAGGAATGAGCAGTTCTTC

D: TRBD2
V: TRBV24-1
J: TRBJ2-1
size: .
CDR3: CATSDPTGLARLGNEQFF
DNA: TGTGCCACCAGTGATCCGACGGGACTAGCGAGGTTGGGGAATGAGCAGTTCTTC

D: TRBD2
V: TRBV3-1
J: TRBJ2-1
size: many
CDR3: CASSQATSGRFKFF
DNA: TGTGCCAGCAGCCAAGCGACTAGCGGGAGGTTTAAGTTCTTC

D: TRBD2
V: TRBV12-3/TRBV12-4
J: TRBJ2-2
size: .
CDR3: CASINAAGGLAGELFF
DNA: TGTGCCAGCATCAACGCAGCGGGGGGGTTGGCCGGGGAGCTGTTTTTT

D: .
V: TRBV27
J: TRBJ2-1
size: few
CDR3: CASSLYRAGDEQFF
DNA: TGTGCCAGCAGTTTATATAGGGCGGGCGATGAGCAGTTCTTC

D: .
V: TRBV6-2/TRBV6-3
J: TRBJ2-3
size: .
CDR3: CASSYAGSTDTRYF
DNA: TGTGCCAGCAGTTATGCGGGAAGCACAGATACGCGGTATTTT

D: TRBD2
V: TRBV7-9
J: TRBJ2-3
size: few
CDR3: CASGLAGGTDTQYF
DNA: TGTGCCAGCGGTCTAGCGGGGGGCACAGATACGCAGTATTTT

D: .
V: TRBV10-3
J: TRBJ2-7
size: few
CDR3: CAISESPQISEQYF
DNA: TGTGCCATCAGTGAGTCCCCCCAGATCTCCGAGCAGTACTTC

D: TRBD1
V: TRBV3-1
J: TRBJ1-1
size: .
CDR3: CASSQVVGTGEAFF
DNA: TGTGCCAGCAGCCAAGTAGTTGGGACAGGGGAAGCTTTCTTT

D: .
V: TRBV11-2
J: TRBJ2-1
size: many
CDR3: CASSSLQRVRNEQFF
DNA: TGTGCCAGCAGCTCTTTGCAGCGGGTGAGGAATGAGCAGTTCTTC

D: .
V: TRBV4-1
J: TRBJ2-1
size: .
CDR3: CASSQGLAELEQFF
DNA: TGCGCCAGCAGCCAAGGATTAGCGGAGTTGGAGCAGTTCTTC

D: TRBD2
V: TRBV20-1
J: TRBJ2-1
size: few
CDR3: CSALPYASSGESNEQFF
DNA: TGCAGTGCCCTCCCATACGCCTCTAGCGGGGAGAGCAATGAGCAGTTCTTC

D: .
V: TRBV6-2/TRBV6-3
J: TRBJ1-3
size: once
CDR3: CASRPSGNTIYF
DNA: TGTGCCAGCCGCCCCTCTGGAAACACCATATATTTT

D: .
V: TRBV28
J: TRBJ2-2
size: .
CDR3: CASSLRGHGELFF
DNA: TGTGCCAGCAGTTTAAGAGGTCACGGGGAGCTGTTTTTT

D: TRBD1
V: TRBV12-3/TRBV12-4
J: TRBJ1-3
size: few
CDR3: CASSFSVGGLSGNTIYF
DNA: TGTGCCAGCAGTTTTTCTGTAGGGGGCTTGTCTGGAAACACCATATATTTT

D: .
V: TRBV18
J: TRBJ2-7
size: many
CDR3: CASSPRGGEEQYF
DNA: TGTGCCAGCTCGCCCAGGGGAGGGGAAGAGCAGTACTTC